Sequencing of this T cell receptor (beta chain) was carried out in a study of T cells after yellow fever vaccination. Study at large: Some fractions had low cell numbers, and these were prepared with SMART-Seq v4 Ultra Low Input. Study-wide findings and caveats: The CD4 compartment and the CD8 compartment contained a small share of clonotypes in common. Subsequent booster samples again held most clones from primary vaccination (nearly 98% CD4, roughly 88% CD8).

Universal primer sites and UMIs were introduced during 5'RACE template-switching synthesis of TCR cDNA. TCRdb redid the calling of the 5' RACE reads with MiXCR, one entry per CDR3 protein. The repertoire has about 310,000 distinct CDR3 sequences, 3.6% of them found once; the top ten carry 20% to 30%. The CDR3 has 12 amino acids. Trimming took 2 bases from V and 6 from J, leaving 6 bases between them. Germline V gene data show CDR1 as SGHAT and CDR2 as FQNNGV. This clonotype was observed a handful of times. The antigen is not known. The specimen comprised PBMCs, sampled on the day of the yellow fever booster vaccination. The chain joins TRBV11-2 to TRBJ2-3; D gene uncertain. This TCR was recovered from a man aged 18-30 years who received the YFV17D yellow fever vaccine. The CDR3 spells CASSLFYDTQYF. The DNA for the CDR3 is TGTGCCAGCAGCTTATTCTATGATACGCAGTATTTT.